Following are 29 T cell receptor beta chains from one sample sequenced in a study of CD8 T cells in Susac syndrome. Reverse transcription used roughly 0.45 to 1 ug RNA and random hexamers. From the immunoSEQ multiplex PCR reads, TCRdb called clonotypes with MiXCR, one entry per CDR3 protein. The table lists about 400,000 distinct CDR3 sequences, about 85% of them singletons. The sequencing input was CD8+ T cells from PBMCs. The receptors shown here come from a human donor with multiple sclerosis.

The chain employs TRBV4-2 and TRBJ2-1, with 10 bases that match TRBD2. The CDR3 is made up of 17 amino acids. In germline, CDR1 is LGHNA, CDR2 YNFKEQ. The V segment lost 3 bases and the J segment 1 base; nucleotides outside the gene matches: 6. The CDR3 loop is CASSQTGLAESYNEQFF. In nucleotides, the CDR3 is TGTGCCAGCAGCCAGACCGGACTAGCGGAGTCCTACAATGAGCAGTTCTTC.

The rearrangement uses TRBV28 and TRBJ2-7; D unresolved. Germline V gene sequence: CDR1 MDHEN, CDR2 SYDVKM. The CDR3 totals 13 residues. Trimming stripped 5 bases from V and 2 bases from J, with 10 bases between. The CDR3: CASSGWRPYEQYF. The DNA for the CDR3 is TGTGCCAGCAGTGGGTGGCGCCCCTACGAGCAGTACTTC.

The chain recombines TRBV4-1 with TRBJ2-5; D unclear. CDR3 length equals 17 residues. The germline CDR1 and CDR2 sequences are MGHRA and YSYEKL. The V and J ends lost 1 base and 0 bases respectively, with 15 bases between them. Written as DNA, the CDR3 is TGCGCCAGCAGCCAAGCCCGCTTTGGGCAGTACCAAGAGACCCAGTACTTC. This sequence encodes CASSQARFGQYQETQYF.

This rearrangement joins TRBV27 to TRBJ2-3, with 10 bases matching TRBD2. Germline CDR1 MNHEY, CDR2 SMNVEV (reference sequence). The CDR3 runs 16 residues. Unmatched junction bases numbered 9, after V lost 5 bases and J lost 4 bases. CDR3 loop: CASSPRTSGNADTQYF. CDR3 nucleotide sequence: TGTGCCAGCAGTCCCCGGACTAGCGGCAATGCAGATACGCAGTATTTT.

The chain carries TRBV28 and TRBJ2-1; 11 bases match TRBD2. The germline gives CDR1 MDHEN, CDR2 SYDVKM. The CDR3 contains 15 residues. The junction had 10 bases not matched to a gene; V was cut back by 6 bases and J by 9 bases. The CDR3 loop reads CASSLLAGVPSEQFF. The CDR3 DNA reads as TGTGCCAGCAGCTTACTAGCGGGAGTACCTAGTGAGCAGTTCTTC.

In its sample, this clonotype was seen a few times. The chain uses TRBV5-6 and TRBJ1-1; D remains unclear. V was pared by 2 bases and J by 4 bases, with 9 bases between. Germline CDR1 SGHDT, CDR2 YYEEEE. The CDR3 covers 13 residues. The CDR3, as DNA: TGTGCCAGCAGCTTTGGTGTGGCCACTGAAGCTTTCTTT. Its protein is CASSFGVATEAFF.

This chain joins TRBV29-1 and TRBJ1-6; possible D gene TRBD1, 5 bases. Trimming removed 4 bases from V and 8 bases from J, with 15 bases in between. In germline, CDR1 is SQVTM, CDR2 ANQGSEA. The CDR3 consists of 14 residues. The CDR3 region has the DNA TGCAGCGTTGGGAGGCAGGGATTTGATTCACCCCTCCACTTT. The encoded protein is CSVGRQGFDSPLHF.

The chain has TRBV12-3 or TRBV12-4 and TRBJ2-7; D is uncertain. Trimming cost V 5 bases and J 3 bases, with 8 bases left between them. This CDR3 has 12 residues. The CDR3 sequence is CASSPMIYEQYF. The CDR3 DNA sequence: TGTGCCAGCAGTCCCATGATCTACGAGCAGTACTTC.

The chain links TRBV7-8 to TRBJ2-7, with D tentatively TRBD2 (6 bases). The CDR3 has 13 amino acids. CDR1 is SGHVS, CDR2 FQNEAQ, per germline. V gave up 7 bases and J gave up 4 bases, with 14 bases separating them. The CDR3 DNA sequence: TGTGCCAGCACGGGACGGGAGCGGTACGAGCAGTACTTC. This codes for CASTGRERYEQYF.

CDR3 sequence reads: CASSLTSGINEQFF. The CDR3 region has the DNA TGTGCCAGCAGCTTAACTAGCGGGATCAATGAGCAGTTCTTC. The chain links TRBV7-9 to TRBJ2-1; 10 nucleotides match TRBD2. V was clipped by 2 bases and J by 6 bases; unmatched bases: 1. The germline gives CDR1 SEHNR, CDR2 FQNEAQ (reference sequence). The CDR3 is 14 residues long. Drawing the rest from reference TRBV7-9 and TRBJ2-1, the complete variable domain is DTGVSQNPRHKITKRGQNVTFRCDPISEHNRLYWYRQTLGQGPEFLTYFQNEAQLEKSRLLSDRFSAERPKGSFSTLEIQRTEQGDSAMYLCASSLTSGINEQFFGPGTRLTVL.

The chain is built from TRBV3-1 and TRBJ2-7; TRBD2 matches 9 bases. Trimming removed 1 base from V and 2 bases from J; junction bases left unmatched: 3. The CDR3 spans 15 residues. Germline loops: CDR1 LGHDT, CDR2 YNNKEL (reference sequence). CDR3 loop: CASSQGLAVAYEQYF. The CDR3 bases are TGTGCCAGCAGCCAAGGACTAGCGGTCGCCTACGAGCAGTACTTC.

The chain recombines TRBV27 with TRBJ2-7; D is ambiguous. The CDR3 is made up of 13 amino acids. The V gene's germline CDR1 is MNHEY and CDR2 SMNVEV (reference sequence). The ends were cut back, 4 bases at V and 6 bases at J, with 13 bases in the middle. This CDR3 reads CASSSAHQAEQYF. Written as DNA, the CDR3 is TGTGCCAGCAGTTCGGCACACCAGGCCGAGCAGTACTTC.

CDR3 nucleotide sequence: TGCGCCAGCACGGGACTAGCGGGGGCGAGCTCCTACAATGAGCAGTTCTTC. This translates into CASTGLAGASSYNEQFF. The J gene is TRBJ2-1, the V gene TRBV5-1, with 14 nucleotides matching TRBD2. The CDR3 sequence is 17 residues long. With V trimmed by 6 bases and J by 0 bases, 5 bases remained unmatched. CDR1 SGHRS and CDR2 YFSETQ come from the germline V gene.

The rearrangement links TRBV2 to TRBJ2-5; D gene uncertain. Germline values: CDR1 SNHLY, CDR2 FYNNEI. Trimming took 5 bases from V and 5 from J, leaving 12 bases between them. CDR3 length: 13 residues. CDR3 DNA sequence: TGTGCCAGCAGTTCTGAATTAGACGAGACCCAGTACTTC. This translates into CASSSELDETQYF.

This chain uses TRBV28 with TRBJ1-5; no clear D. This CDR3 comprises 14 residues. Between the trimmed V and J ends, which lost 4 bases and 2 bases, there was a span of 9 bases. Germline V gene data show CDR1 as MDHEN and CDR2 as SYDVKM. CDR3 sequence: CASSSYFCNQPQHF. CDR3 DNA: TGTGCCAGCAGTTCTTATTTCTGCAATCAGCCCCAGCATTTT. The full variable domain, with the rest looked up from reference TRBV28 and TRBJ1-5, is DVKVTQSSRYLVKRTGEKVFLECVQDMDHENMFWYRQDPGLGLRLIYFSYDVKMKEKGDIPEGYSVSREKKERFSLILESASTNQTSMYLCASSSYFCNQPQHFGDGTRLSIL.

The genes are TRBV12-3 or TRBV12-4 and TRBJ1-1, with 7 bases matching TRBD1. The CDR3 length is 18 residues. V gave up 3 bases and J gave up 3 bases; unmatched junction bases: 16. CDR3 in DNA: TGTGCCAGCAGTTTCGGCGGATGGACAGGCCGAGGGCACACTGAAGCTTTCTTT. It encodes CASSFGGWTGRGHTEAFF.

This clonotype was observed once. This rearrangement joins TRBV7-9 to TRBJ1-3; TRBD1 agrees at 7 bases. J gave up 3 bases and V 3 bases, and 8 bases lay outside the gene matches. The CDR3 totals 16 residues. The V gene's germline CDR1 is SEHNR and CDR2 FQNEAQ (reference sequence). The CDR3 DNA reads as TGTGCCAGCAGCTTGACCGGGACAGAAAATGGAAACACCATATATTTT. Its translation is CASSLTGTENGNTIYF.

V gene TRBV7-8 combines with J gene TRBJ2-7; weak D call: TRBD2 (6 bases). CDR1 is SGHVS and CDR2 is FQNEAQ in the germline V gene. The CDR3 length is 16 residues. V lost 5 bases, J lost 3 bases, and 20 bases lay in between. The CDR3 loop reads CASSDVNAGTYYEQYF. In nucleotides, the CDR3 is TGTGCCAGCAGCGATGTGAACGCGGGAACCTACTACGAGCAGTACTTC.

V and J are TRBV18 and TRBJ1-1; D is unclear. The germline gives CDR1 KGHSH, CDR2 LQKENI. Deletions cut 4 bases from V and 1 base from J, with 10 bases between. The CDR3 covers 14 residues. In DNA form, the CDR3 reads TGTGCCAGCTCACTATACGGCACGAACACTGAAGCTTTCTTT. Translation gives CASSLYGTNTEAFF.

Concerning this clonotype itself: The junction departs from germline at one end; a sequencing error may be responsible. The rearrangement uses TRBV7-7 and TRBJ2-1; the D call may be TRBD1 or TRBD2 (5 bases each). The CDR3 has 14 residues. CDR1 SSHAT and CDR2 FNYEAQ come from the germline V gene (reference sequence). CDR3 sequence: CASSPGTPYNEQFF. CDR3 nucleotides: TGTGCTAGCAGCCCCGGGACCCCGTACAATGAGCAGTTCTTC.

This clonotype was seen once. The DNA of the CDR3 is TGCGCCAGCAGCCTAGGACTAGCGGGAGTGCCGTACAATGAGCAGTTCTTC. The encoded protein is CASSLGLAGVPYNEQFF. J is TRBJ2-1 and V is TRBV5-1, with 13 bases aligning to TRBD2. CDR1 SGHRS and CDR2 YFSETQ come from the germline V gene. The CDR3 extends over 17 amino acids. The junction had 8 bases not matched to a gene; V was cut back by 4 bases and J by 4 bases.

The chain employs TRBV12-3 or TRBV12-4 and TRBJ2-1; a weak D match, TRBD1 (6 bases). Trimming removed 7 bases at V and 8 bases at J, with 24 bases between. The CDR3 spans 16 residues. The CDR3 loop reads CASTKQGSLGFDEQFF. The CDR3 DNA reads as TGTGCCAGCACCAAACAGGGTTCTTTAGGGTTCGATGAGCAGTTCTTC.

This rearrangement joins TRBV6-1 to TRBJ1-2; 7 bases line up with TRBD1. Trimming removed 4 bases from V and 6 bases from J; junction bases left unmatched: 14. CDR1 is MNHNS and CDR2 is SASEGT in the germline V gene. This CDR3 spans 16 amino acids. CDR3 DNA sequence: TGTGCCAGCAGTGGAGGTCCCGGGACAGTTTATCATGGCTACACCTTC. This gives the protein CASSGGPGTVYHGYTF.

This clonotype was counted once. The chain couples TRBV4-1 to TRBJ2-7; no clear D. Germline assignment: CDR1 MGHRA and CDR2 YSYEKL. The CDR3 covers 13 residues. The germline V and J ends were trimmed by 2 bases and 5 bases, with 10 bases remaining between them. CDR3 loop: CASSQYISNEQYF. The CDR3, as DNA: TGCGCCAGCAGCCAATATATTTCCAACGAGCAGTACTTC.

J is TRBJ2-5 and V is TRBV3-1, with D perhaps matching TRBD2 (5 bases). CDR1 is LGHDT, CDR2 YNNKEL, per germline (reference sequence). The CDR3 length is 13 residues. V lost 3 bases and J 3 bases, leaving 8 bases between the germline ends. The CDR3 loop is CASSQDGEETQYF. DNA for the CDR3: TGTGCCAGCAGCCAGGACGGGGAAGAGACCCAGTACTTC.

This rearrangement joins TRBV10-1 to TRBJ2-3; TRBD2 matches at 7 bases. CDR3 length: 15 residues. The junction had 11 bases not matched to a gene; V was cut back by 11 bases and J by 0 bases. CDR1 WNHNN and CDR2 SYGVQD come from the germline V gene (reference sequence). The CDR3 spells CAGPVTSRSTDTQYF. The CDR3 region has the DNA TGCGCCGGCCCCGTGACTAGCCGTAGCACAGATACGCAGTATTTT.

This clonotype was found a few times. The chain has TRBV7-9 and TRBJ2-2; D is unclear. V was clipped by 2 bases and J by 7 bases, with 17 bases between them. CDR3 length: 16 residues. CDR1 and CDR2 (germline): SEHNR, FQNEAQ (reference sequence). Written as DNA, the CDR3 is TGTGCCAGCAGCTTACCGCCGGAGTATGTGGGCGGGGAGCTGTTTTTT. It encodes CASSLPPEYVGGELFF.

The rearrangement uses TRBV18 and TRBJ2-7; D not certain. CDR1 is KGHSH and CDR2 is LQKENI in the germline V gene. There are 15 residues in the CDR3. V lost 5 bases to trimming and J lost 0 bases, with 14 bases between them. DNA for the CDR3: TGTGCCAGCTCAGCCCCGATAGGAGCCTCCTACGAGCAGTACTTC. The encoded protein is CASSAPIGASYEQYF.

This chain connects TRBV7-6 to TRBJ2-1, with no clear D. The germline V gene has CDR1 SGHVS and CDR2 FNYEAQ. This CDR3 is built from 10 residues. V lost 11 bases, J lost 10 bases, and 12 bases lay in between. The CDR3 sequence: CAVHKGEQFF. The CDR3 DNA is TGTGCCGTCCATAAAGGCGAGCAGTTCTTC.